Presented here are 16 T cell receptor beta chains from one specimen sequenced in a study of CD8 T cells in Susac syndrome. Reverse transcription used roughly 0.45 to 1 ug RNA and random hexamers. TCRdb ran MiXCR on the immunoSEQ multiplex PCR reads and lists one entry per CDR3 protein. The sample yields approximately 170,000 distinct CDR3 sequences, 93% seen once. The material sequenced was CD4+ T cells from PBMCs. These TCRs come from a human donor in good health.

The chain combines TRBV29-1 with TRBJ2-1; D is unclear. Germline CDR1 SQVTM, CDR2 ANQGSEA. The CDR3 totals 10 residues. Deletions cut 6 bases from V and 5 bases from J, with 5 bases between. CDR3 residues: CSVQNNEQFF. The CDR3 nucleotides read TGCAGCGTCCAAAACAATGAGCAGTTCTTC.

CDR3 amino acids: CASLFKGGANVLTF. DNA of the CDR3: TGTGCCAGTCTGTTTAAAGGAGGGGCCAACGTCCTGACTTTC. This chain joins TRBV19 and TRBJ2-6; D is unresolved. V was pared by 8 bases and J by 4 bases, with 12 bases between. The CDR3 extends over 14 amino acids. From germline, CDR1 is LNHDA and CDR2 SQIVND (reference sequence).

V is TRBV3-1 and J is TRBJ1-1, with D perhaps matching TRBD1 (5 bases). Germline V CDR1 and CDR2: LGHDT, YNNKEL (reference sequence). The CDR3 runs 15 residues. V gave up 4 bases and J gave up 2 bases, with 14 bases separating them. The CDR3 loop reads CASSLPGTLNTEAFF. The CDR3 bases are TGTGCCAGCAGCCTCCCCGGGACCCTTAACACTGAAGCTTTCTTT.

V is TRBV29-1 and J is TRBJ1-1; D gene ambiguous. The germline V gene encodes CDR1 SQVTM and CDR2 ANQGSEA. The CDR3 is 12 amino acids. V was shortened by 4 bases and J by 1 base, with 7 bases between the two germline ends. CDR3 sequence (DNA): TGCAGCGTTGTTGTGGGGAACACTGAAGCTTTCTTT. Translating it yields CSVVVGNTEAFF.

The chain carries TRBV30 and TRBJ2-1; D is undetermined. The CDR3 has 11 residues. CDR1 and CDR2 from the germline V gene are GTSNPN and SVGIG (reference sequence). Here the CDR3 reads CGVSSYNEQFF. The CDR3, as DNA: TGTGGCGTGTCTTCCTACAATGAGCAGTTCTTC.

V usage is TRBV5-1 and J usage is TRBJ1-1; 7 bases are shared with TRBD1. This CDR3 spans 16 amino acids. V lost 4 bases to trimming and J lost 1 base; unmatched junction nucleotides: 10. Germline V CDR1 and CDR2: SGHRS, YFSETQ. The CDR3 DNA follows: TGCGCCAGCAGCCCGAGGCGGGACAGATCGAACACTGAAGCTTTCTTT. This codes for CASSPRRDRSNTEAFF. Based on the CDR3 plus reference TRBV5-1 and TRBJ1-1, the full variable domain is KAGVTQTPRYLIKTRGQQVTLSCSPISGHRSVSWYQQTPGQGLQFLFEYFSETQRNKGNFPGRFSGRQFSNSRSEMNVSTLELGDSALYLCASSPRRDRSNTEAFFGQGTRLTVV.

This chain connects TRBV28 to TRBJ2-3; perhaps TRBD2 as D (6 bases). The CDR3 extends over 14 amino acids. V lost 7 bases and J lost 8, with 19 bases in between. In germline, CDR1 is MDHEN, CDR2 SYDVKM. CDR3 sequence reads: CASTHRRGAGTQYF. In DNA, the CDR3 is TGTGCCAGCACCCACCGTCGGGGAGCGGGTACGCAGTATTTT.

The V call is TRBV20-1, the J call TRBJ2-7, with TRBD2 matching over 8 bases. J was trimmed by 0 bases and V by 6 bases; bases with no gene match: 7. Germline CDR1 and CDR2: DFQATT and SNEGSKA (reference sequence). The CDR3 is made up of 14 amino acids. CDR3 amino acids: CSAFSRGASYEQYF. The CDR3 DNA sequence: TGCAGTGCCTTCTCGCGGGGGGCCTCCTACGAGCAGTACTTC.

V usage is TRBV12-3 or TRBV12-4 and J usage is TRBJ1-5, with 11 bases matching TRBD1. The CDR3 extends over 15 amino acids. The V gene end was trimmed by 5 bases and the J gene end by 7 bases; junction bases not matched to a gene: 7. CDR3 DNA sequence: TGTGCCAGCAGTGTGGGACAGGGGGTCGGGCAGCCCCAGCATTTT. Translating gives CASSVGQGVGQPQHF.

This CDR3 is CASSYNTDTQYF. CDR3 nucleotides: TGTGCCAGCAGTTACAACACAGATACGCAGTATTTT. The chain couples TRBV12-3 or TRBV12-4 to TRBJ2-3; D unclear. CDR3 length: 12 amino acids. Trimming shortened V by 4 bases and J by 2 bases, and 4 bases separated the two germline ends.

The rearrangement links TRBV27 to TRBJ2-5, with D possibly called TRBD1 or TRBD2 (6 bases each). The length of the CDR3 is 12 residues. Looked up from germline, CDR1 is MNHEY and CDR2 is SMNVEV (reference sequence). V was shortened by 2 bases and J by 7 bases, with 8 bases between the two germline ends. The CDR3 is CASSLRGATQYF. The CDR3 DNA is TGTGCCAGCAGTTTAAGGGGGGCGACCCAGTACTTC.

This rearrangement joins TRBV9 to TRBJ1-1; TRBD1 matches at 9 bases. Germline-derived CDR1 and CDR2 are SGDLS and YYNGEE. The CDR3 spans 15 residues. V shed 4 bases, J shed 3 bases, and the junction held 7 bases outside the gene matches. In DNA, the CDR3 is TGTGCCAGCAGCACGGGACAGGGAAGCGACACTGAAGCTTTCTTT. Translating it yields CASSTGQGSDTEAFF.

The chain carries TRBV6-6 and TRBJ2-3; D gene uncertain. The CDR3 length is 14 residues. Trimming left V 1 base short and J 2 bases short, with 7 bases between. From germline, CDR1 is MNHNY and CDR2 SVGAGI (reference sequence). The CDR3 DNA follows: TGTGCCAGCAGTTACTGGCTGGACACAGATACGCAGTATTTT. Translating gives CASSYWLDTDTQYF.

This chain links TRBV7-2 with TRBJ2-4; 8 bases are a match to TRBD2. CDR1 and CDR2 (germline): SGHTA, FQGNSA. This CDR3 spans 15 amino acids. V dropped 3 bases and J dropped 1; count of bases not matched to a gene: 2. DNA of the CDR3: TGTGCCAGCAGCTTCCTAGCGGGCGCCAAAAACATTCAGTACTTC. Its protein is CASSFLAGAKNIQYF. Together with reference TRBV7-2 and TRBJ2-4, the CDR3 gives the full variable domain: GAGVSQSPSNKVTEKGKDVELRCDPISGHTALYWYRQSLGQGLEFLIYFQGNSAPDKSGLPSDRFSAERTGGSVSTLTIQRTQQEDSAVYLCASSFLAGAKNIQYFGAGTRLSVL.

CDR3 nucleotide sequence: TGTGCCAGCAGTGACGCCGGGACAGGGGGCTACGAGCAGTACTTC. It translates to CASSDAGTGGYEQYF. The chain combines TRBV6-1 with TRBJ2-7, with 11 bases aligning to TRBD1. V lost 3 bases and J lost 3; bases outside the gene matches: 4. Germline V gene data show CDR1 as MNHNS and CDR2 as SASEGT. There are 15 residues in the CDR3.

The J gene is TRBJ2-4, the V gene TRBV9; a possible D gene is TRBD2 (6 bases). CDR3 length equals 14 residues. Germline V lookup: CDR1 SGDLS, CDR2 YYNGEE. Trimming stripped 4 bases from V and 6 bases from J, with 14 bases between. CDR3 loop: CASSPRLGTNIQYF. For the CDR3, the DNA is TGTGCCAGCAGCCCCCGACTAGGTACAAACATTCAGTACTTC.